The rows below give T cell receptor beta chains drawn from one sample of a study of blood T cell repertoires in COVID-19. Produced via immunoSEQ multiplex PCR; TCRdb's table is partial and in-frame only. The repertoire has about 160,000 clones, 80% of them found once; the top ten carry roughly 3.4%. The sequenced sample consisted of PBMCs or T cells enriched from blood (not recorded which). The receptors were sampled from a woman aged 60-75 years who had recovered from COVID-19. The CDR3 runs from the conserved cysteine through the conserved F or W. The order of the fields is D gene, J gene, clone size, V gene, CDR3 protein, CDR3 DNA. D genes are given only for firm matches. Rows give clone size only sometimes, using once, few, many, or a class for an expanded clone.

d_gene: .; j_gene: TRBJ2-3; abundance: .; v_gene: TRBV14; CDR3aa: CASSHGQGRYSDTQYF; CDR3nt: TGTGCCAGCAGCCACGGGCAGGGCAGATACTCAGATACGCAGTATTTT
d_gene: TRBD1; j_gene: TRBJ2-7; abundance: .; v_gene: TRBV2; CDR3aa: CASTRTGGDEQYF; CDR3nt: TGTGCCAGCACCCGGACAGGGGGCGACGAGCAGTACTTC
d_gene: TRBD1; j_gene: TRBJ1-1; abundance: .; v_gene: TRBV2; CDR3aa: CASSESGTGSVNTEAFF; CDR3nt: TGTGCCAGCAGTGAATCCGGGACAGGGTCGGTGAACACTGAAGCTTTCTTT
d_gene: TRBD2; j_gene: TRBJ2-7; abundance: .; v_gene: TRBV7-9; CDR3aa: CASSPSPPGLAESYEQYF; CDR3nt: TGTGCCAGCAGCCCCAGCCCCCCGGGACTAGCGGAGTCCTACGAGCAGTACTTC
d_gene: .; j_gene: TRBJ2-5; abundance: few; v_gene: TRBV9; CDR3aa: CASSVGGASQETQYF; CDR3nt: TGTGCCAGCAGCGTAGGTGGGGCGAGCCAAGAGACCCAGTACTTC
d_gene: .; j_gene: TRBJ1-1; abundance: .; v_gene: TRBV6-5; CDR3aa: CASSPTGTEAFF; CDR3nt: TGTGCCAGCAGTCCCACGGGTACTGAAGCTTTCTTT
d_gene: TRBD1; j_gene: TRBJ1-6; abundance: .; v_gene: TRBV27; CDR3aa: CASKPIQGGDSPLHF; CDR3nt: TGTGCCAGCAAACCCATACAGGGGGGAGATTCACCCCTCCACTTT
d_gene: .; j_gene: TRBJ2-3; abundance: .; v_gene: TRBV5-6; CDR3aa: CASSLASDTQYF; CDR3nt: TGTGCCAGCAGCTTGGCGTCAGATACGCAGTATTTT
d_gene: TRBD1; j_gene: TRBJ2-3; abundance: few; v_gene: TRBV24-1; CDR3aa: CATSDPGQRTDTQYF; CDR3nt: TGTGCCACCAGTGACCCGGGACAGCGCACAGATACGCAGTATTTT
d_gene: .; j_gene: TRBJ1-1; abundance: once; v_gene: TRBV5-1; CDR3aa: CASSLAGGGHQNTEAFF; CDR3nt: TGCGCCAGCAGCTTGGCGGGGGGCGGGCATCAAAACACTGAAGCTTTCTTT
d_gene: .; j_gene: TRBJ1-2; abundance: .; v_gene: TRBV19; CDR3aa: CASIQSGQSYGYTF; CDR3nt: TGTGCCAGTATTCAGAGCGGACAGTCCTATGGCTACACCTTC
d_gene: .; j_gene: TRBJ1-1; abundance: .; v_gene: TRBV20-1; CDR3aa: CSASHGALNTEAFF; CDR3nt: TGCAGTGCTAGTCATGGGGCCCTAAACACTGAAGCTTTCTTT
d_gene: .; j_gene: TRBJ2-1; abundance: .; v_gene: TRBV12-3/TRBV12-4; CDR3aa: CASSRPREEQFF; CDR3nt: TGTGCCAGCAGCCGTCCTCGGGAGGAGCAGTTCTTC
d_gene: TRBD1; j_gene: TRBJ1-5; abundance: .; v_gene: TRBV7-2; CDR3aa: CASSQRQGSQPQHF; CDR3nt: TGTGCCAGCAGCCAAAGACAGGGTAGCCAGCCCCAGCATTTT
d_gene: TRBD1; j_gene: TRBJ1-2; abundance: .; v_gene: TRBV5-1; CDR3aa: CASSRSGTVNYGYTF; CDR3nt: TGCGCCAGCAGCCGATCCGGGACAGTCAACTATGGCTACACCTTC
d_gene: .; j_gene: TRBJ1-5; abundance: once; v_gene: TRBV6-5; CDR3aa: CASNPVLGNQPQHF; CDR3nt: TGTGCCAGCAATCCGGTCCTGGGCAATCAGCCCCAGCATTTT
d_gene: .; j_gene: TRBJ1-5; abundance: .; v_gene: TRBV27; CDR3aa: CASGRGGQPQHF; CDR3nt: TGTGCCAGCGGGCGAGGGGGACAGCCCCAGCATTTT
d_gene: TRBD2; j_gene: TRBJ2-5; abundance: .; v_gene: TRBV12-5; CDR3aa: CASGPTSTAQYF; CDR3nt: TGTGCTAGTGGCCCGACTAGCACGGCCCAGTACTTC
d_gene: TRBD1; j_gene: TRBJ1-2; abundance: few; v_gene: TRBV11-2; CDR3aa: CASSFYRGGGYTF; CDR3nt: TGTGCCAGCAGCTTCTACAGGGGAGGCGGCTACACCTTC
d_gene: .; j_gene: TRBJ1-1; abundance: .; v_gene: TRBV15; CDR3aa: CATSRALSRAFF; CDR3nt: TGTGCCACCAGCAGGGCCCTGAGCAGGGCTTTCTTT
d_gene: TRBD2; j_gene: TRBJ2-2; abundance: few; v_gene: TRBV7-2; CDR3aa: CASSLSGAGGSTGELFF; CDR3nt: TGTGCCAGCAGCTTATCCGGAGCGGGGGGTAGCACCGGGGAGCTGTTTTTT
d_gene: .; j_gene: TRBJ2-3; abundance: few; v_gene: TRBV18; CDR3aa: CASSTRTSTSTDTQYF; CDR3nt: TGTGCCAGCTCAACCCGGACTTCTACTAGCACAGATACGCAGTATTTT
d_gene: .; j_gene: TRBJ1-5; abundance: .; v_gene: TRBV19; CDR3aa: CASSIWAALSNQPQHF; CDR3nt: TGTGCCAGTAGTATCTGGGCAGCTCTCAGCAATCAGCCCCAGCATTTT
d_gene: TRBD2; j_gene: TRBJ2-3; abundance: .; v_gene: TRBV7-2; CDR3aa: CASRTAGTSGTDTQYF; CDR3nt: TGTGCCAGCAGGACAGCCGGGACTAGCGGCACAGATACGCAGTATTTT
d_gene: TRBD1; j_gene: TRBJ2-1; abundance: many; v_gene: TRBV30; CDR3aa: CALNWDSDNEQFF; CDR3nt: TGTGCCTTGAACTGGGACAGTGACAATGAGCAGTTCTTC
d_gene: .; j_gene: TRBJ2-7; abundance: .; v_gene: TRBV19; CDR3aa: CASSWGPGSYEQYF; CDR3nt: TGTGCCAGTAGTTGGGGGCCAGGGTCCTACGAGCAGTACTTC
d_gene: TRBD1; j_gene: TRBJ1-5; abundance: .; v_gene: TRBV30; CDR3aa: CAWSPSDRQPQHF; CDR3nt: TGTGCCTGGAGTCCCTCGGACAGGCAGCCCCAGCATTTT
d_gene: .; j_gene: TRBJ2-7; abundance: .; v_gene: TRBV5-4; CDR3aa: CAGSTDSYEQYF; CDR3nt: TGTGCCGGATCGACAGACTCCTACGAGCAGTACTTC
d_gene: TRBD1; j_gene: TRBJ2-7; abundance: .; v_gene: TRBV9; CDR3aa: CASSPRDREYEQYF; CDR3nt: TGTGCCAGCAGCCCCCGGGACAGGGAGTACGAGCAGTACTTC
d_gene: TRBD1; j_gene: TRBJ2-5; abundance: .; v_gene: TRBV18; CDR3aa: CASRDSTRTQYF; CDR3nt: TGTGCCAGCCGGGACAGCACGCGGACCCAGTACTTC
d_gene: .; j_gene: TRBJ1-2; abundance: .; v_gene: TRBV28; CDR3aa: CASNRARTGGGYTF; CDR3nt: TGTGCCAGCAATCGGGCCCGAACGGGAGGTGGCTACACCTTC
d_gene: TRBD2; j_gene: TRBJ2-3; abundance: few; v_gene: TRBV5-4; CDR3aa: CASSSRTSGGADTQYF; CDR3nt: TGTGCCAGCAGCTCTAGGACTAGCGGGGGGGCAGATACGCAGTATTTT
d_gene: .; j_gene: TRBJ2-7; abundance: once; v_gene: TRBV7-2; CDR3aa: CASSLDSKFYEQYF; CDR3nt: TGTGCCAGCAGCTTGGACAGCAAATTCTACGAGCAGTACTTC
d_gene: TRBD2; j_gene: TRBJ2-5; abundance: .; v_gene: TRBV7-2; CDR3aa: CASSSDGGETQYF; CDR3nt: TGTGCCAGCAGCTCGGACGGGGGGGAGACCCAGTACTTC
d_gene: TRBD1; j_gene: TRBJ1-1; abundance: few; v_gene: TRBV2; CDR3aa: CASTSRQGNTEAFF; CDR3nt: TGTGCCAGCACCAGCCGACAGGGGAACACTGAAGCTTTCTTT
d_gene: TRBD1; j_gene: TRBJ1-3; abundance: .; v_gene: TRBV29-1; CDR3aa: CSAGGQGYGNTIYF; CDR3nt: TGCAGCGCTGGGGGACAGGGGTATGGAAACACCATATATTTT
d_gene: .; j_gene: TRBJ1-3; abundance: .; v_gene: TRBV3-1/TRBV3-2; CDR3aa: CASSLSGRGNTIYF; CDR3nt: TGTGCCAGCAGCCTTTCAGGGCGCGGAAACACCATATATTTT
d_gene: TRBD2; j_gene: TRBJ2-2; abundance: .; v_gene: TRBV15; CDR3aa: CATSVLGGAGELFF; CDR3nt: TGTGCCACCAGCGTTCTTGGGGGGGCCGGGGAGCTGTTTTTT
d_gene: .; j_gene: TRBJ1-3; abundance: few; v_gene: TRBV6-6; CDR3aa: CASTLPRGDTIYF; CDR3nt: TGTGCCAGCACCTTACCCAGGGGCGACACCATATATTTT
d_gene: .; j_gene: TRBJ1-1; abundance: .; v_gene: TRBV6-5; CDR3aa: CASSYSTQLGTEAFF; CDR3nt: TGTGCCAGCAGTTACTCGACCCAACTAGGGACTGAAGCTTTCTTT
d_gene: .; j_gene: TRBJ1-4; abundance: .; v_gene: TRBV5-1; CDR3aa: CASSLGQNEKLFF; CDR3nt: TGCGCCAGCAGCTTGGGACAGAATGAAAAACTGTTTTTT
d_gene: .; j_gene: TRBJ1-4; abundance: .; v_gene: TRBV4-1; CDR3aa: CASSPQVFQKRLFF; CDR3nt: TGCGCCAGCAGCCCTCAGGTTTTCCAGAAAAGACTGTTTTTT
d_gene: TRBD1; j_gene: TRBJ1-1; abundance: .; v_gene: TRBV29-1; CDR3aa: CSGGQGSDTEAFF; CDR3nt: TGCAGCGGCGGACAGGGCTCGGACACTGAAGCTTTCTTT
d_gene: .; j_gene: TRBJ2-1; abundance: .; v_gene: TRBV5-6; CDR3aa: CASSRKRVTYNEQFF; CDR3nt: TGTGCCAGCAGCCGGAAGCGGGTGACCTACAATGAGCAGTTCTTC
d_gene: TRBD1; j_gene: TRBJ1-1; abundance: .; v_gene: TRBV6-5; CDR3aa: CASRRQGATAFF; CDR3nt: TGTGCCAGCAGGCGCCAGGGGGCGACCGCTTTCTTT
d_gene: TRBD1; j_gene: TRBJ1-1; abundance: few; v_gene: TRBV19; CDR3aa: CASSPLRGQVNTEAFF; CDR3nt: TGTGCCAGTAGTCCACTAAGAGGACAGGTGAACACTGAAGCTTTCTTT
d_gene: TRBD1; j_gene: TRBJ2-7; abundance: .; v_gene: TRBV5-4; CDR3aa: CASSPTGQGDEQYF; CDR3nt: TGTGCCAGCAGCCCGACAGGACAGGGTGACGAGCAGTACTTC
d_gene: .; j_gene: TRBJ2-7; abundance: .; v_gene: TRBV25-1; CDR3aa: CASSEYYLWTVYEQYF; CDR3nt: TGTGCCAGCAGTGAATATTACCTGTGGACAGTTTACGAGCAGTACTTC
d_gene: .; j_gene: TRBJ1-1; abundance: .; v_gene: TRBV7-7; CDR3aa: CASSLDRGTEAFF; CDR3nt: TGTGCCAGCAGCTTAGACCGGGGGACTGAAGCTTTCTTT
d_gene: .; j_gene: TRBJ2-3; abundance: .; v_gene: TRBV9; CDR3aa: CASRDLGGPNTQYF; CDR3nt: TGTGCCAGCAGGGATCTGGGGGGACCAAATACGCAGTATTTT
d_gene: .; j_gene: TRBJ2-7; abundance: .; v_gene: TRBV2; CDR3aa: CASSEEAGYEQYF; CDR3nt: TGTGCCAGCAGTGAAGAGGCAGGCTACGAGCAGTACTTC
d_gene: TRBD1; j_gene: TRBJ2-7; abundance: .; v_gene: TRBV27; CDR3aa: CASPRDRNKGDYEQYF; CDR3nt: TGTGCCAGTCCTCGGGACAGGAATAAGGGGGACTACGAGCAGTACTTC
d_gene: TRBD1; j_gene: TRBJ2-7; abundance: .; v_gene: TRBV9; CDR3aa: CASGRDRNEQYF; CDR3nt: TGTGCCAGCGGCAGGGACAGGAACGAGCAGTACTTC
d_gene: TRBD2; j_gene: TRBJ2-7; abundance: .; v_gene: TRBV10-3; CDR3aa: CAIGRGGSSYEQYF; CDR3nt: TGTGCCATCGGTCGCGGGGGGAGCTCCTACGAGCAGTACTTC
d_gene: .; j_gene: TRBJ2-7; abundance: once; v_gene: TRBV20-1; CDR3aa: CSASMDLSYEQYF; CDR3nt: TGCAGTGCTAGTATGGACTTAAGCTACGAGCAGTACTTC
d_gene: .; j_gene: TRBJ2-3; abundance: .; v_gene: TRBV5-1; CDR3aa: CASRYSREADTQYF; CDR3nt: TGCGCCAGCAGGTACTCCAGGGAGGCAGATACGCAGTATTTT